The clone carrying this T cell receptor (beta chain) has a handful of counts. What it binds is not known. These data belong to a study of identical twins. TCRdb used MiXCR to reprocess the 5' RACE reads, holding one entry per CDR3 protein. The sample includes hundreds of thousands of distinct CDR3 sequences, about 12% seen only once; the top ten take roughly 7.8%. Germline loops: CDR1 ENHRY, CDR2 SYGVKD. The V gene lost 0 bases and the J gene lost 3 bases, with 8 bases spanning the gap. CDR3 length equals 15 residues. Findings of the study overall: It was possible that invariant MAIT and iNKT cells partly confounded the zero-insertion analyses.

The sample was also linked to a second study, of yellow fever vaccine responses in identical twins.

Sequenced input: CD8+ T cells sorted from blood. This clonotype was sampled from a woman between 18 and 30 years old in good health. The chain carries TRBV10-3 and TRBJ1-4, with no clear D. CDR3 amino acids: CAISESREANEKLFF. The CDR3 DNA reads as TGTGCCATCAGTGAGTCGAGGGAAGCTAATGAAAAACTGTTTTTT.